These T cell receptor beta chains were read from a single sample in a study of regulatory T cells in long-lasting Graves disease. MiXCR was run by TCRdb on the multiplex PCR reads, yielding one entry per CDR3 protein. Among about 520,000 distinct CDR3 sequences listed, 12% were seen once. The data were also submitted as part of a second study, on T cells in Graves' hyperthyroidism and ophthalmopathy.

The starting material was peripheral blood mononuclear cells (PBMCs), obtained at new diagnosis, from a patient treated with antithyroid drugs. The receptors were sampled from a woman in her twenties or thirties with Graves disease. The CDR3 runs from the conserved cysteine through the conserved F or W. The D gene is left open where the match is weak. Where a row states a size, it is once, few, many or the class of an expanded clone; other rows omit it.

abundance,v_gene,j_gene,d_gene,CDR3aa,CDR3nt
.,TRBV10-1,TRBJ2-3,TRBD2,CASSKNPGLASDTQYF,TGCGCCAGCAGCAAGAACCCGGGACTAGCGTCGGATACGCAGTATTTT
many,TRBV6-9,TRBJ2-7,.,CASSSGTFSYEQYF,TGTGCCAGCAGTTCCGGGACTTTTTCCTACGAGCAGTACTTC
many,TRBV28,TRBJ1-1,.,CASRRGGGSGDTEAFF,TGTGCCAGCAGACGAGGGGGGGGTAGTGGGGACACTGAAGCTTTCTTT
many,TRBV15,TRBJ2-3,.,CATSRARTDLTYTQYF,TGTGCCACCTCCAGGGCAAGGACCGATCTCACATATACGCAGTATTTT
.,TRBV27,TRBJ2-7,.,CASRAGTAPSEQYF,TGTGCCAGCAGAGCCGGGACCGCTCCCAGCGAGCAGTACTTC
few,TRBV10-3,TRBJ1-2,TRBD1,CAISVPGQGWDGYTF,TGTGCCATCAGTGTCCCCGGACAGGGTTGGGATGGCTACACCTTC
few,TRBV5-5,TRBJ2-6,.,CASSSEVRTF,TGTGCCAGCAGCTCCGAGGTCCGGACTTTC
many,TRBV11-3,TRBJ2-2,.,CASSRQGPTGELFF,TGTGCCAGCAGCAGGCAGGGCCCCACCGGGGAGCTGTTTTTT
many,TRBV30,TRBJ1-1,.,CAWGGGVLNTEAFF,TGTGCCTGGGGGGGGGGGGTCTTGAACACTGAAGCTTTCTTT
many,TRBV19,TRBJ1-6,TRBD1,CASSPTGTVNSPLHF,TGTGCCAGTAGCCCAACCGGGACAGTCAATTCACCCCTCCACTTT
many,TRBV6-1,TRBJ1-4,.,CASSKWGAPNEKLFF,TGTGCCAGCAGTAAATGGGGCGCGCCTAATGAAAAACTGTTTTTT
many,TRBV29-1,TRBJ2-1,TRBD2,CSVLLAGSEQFF,TGCAGCGTCCTACTAGCGGGAAGTGAGCAGTTCTTC
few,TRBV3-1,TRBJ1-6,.,CASSRAGQGGNSPLHF,TGTGCCAGCAGCCGAGCTGGCCAGGGTGGTAATTCACCCCTCCACTTT
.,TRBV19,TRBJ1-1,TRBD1,CASSRGQGRNTEAFF,TGTGCCAGTAGTAGAGGACAGGGGAGGAACACTGAAGCTTTCTTT
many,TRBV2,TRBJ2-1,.,CASSERSTVGIGSSYNEQFF,TGTGCCAGCAGTGAAAGGTCTACGGTGGGTATCGGTAGCTCCTACAATGAGCAGTTCTTC
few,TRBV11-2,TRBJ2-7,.,CASSPRGEGGSREQYF,TGCGCCAGCAGCCCCCGCGGGGAAGGGGGGTCCCGCGAGCAGTACTTC
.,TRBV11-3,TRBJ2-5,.,CASRFQRQETQYF,TGTGCCAGCAGGTTTCAGAGGCAAGAGACCCAGTACTTC
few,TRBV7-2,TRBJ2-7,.,CASSLKQGGSQYF,TGTGCCAGCAGCTTAAAACAGGGAGGCTCGCAGTACTTC
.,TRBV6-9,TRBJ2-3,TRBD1,CANSYLTGGTDTQYF,TGTGCCAACAGTTACCTCACAGGGGGCACAGATACGCAGTATTTT
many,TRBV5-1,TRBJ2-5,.,CASSLDVERQTQYF,TGCGCCAGCAGCTTGGACGTAGAGCGCCAGACCCAGTACTTC
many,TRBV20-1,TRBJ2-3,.,CSARGSASSTDTQYF,TGCAGTGCTAGAGGAAGTGCCTCTAGCACAGATACGCAGTATTTT
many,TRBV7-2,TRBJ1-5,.,CASSLAGSQVYQPQHF,TGTGCCAGCAGCTTAGCGGGATCGCAGGTGTATCAGCCCCAGCATTTT
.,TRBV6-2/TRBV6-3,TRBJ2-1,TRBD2,CAVTSGQYNEQFF,TGTGCCGTTACTAGCGGGCAATACAATGAGCAGTTCTTC
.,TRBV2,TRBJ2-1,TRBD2,CASSHPPLLAGRCNEQFF,TGTGCCAGCAGCCACCCCCCTCTTCTAGCGGGAAGGTGCAATGAGCAGTTCTTC
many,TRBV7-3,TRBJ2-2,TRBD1,CASSSGTANTGELFF,TGTGCCAGCAGCTCCGGGACAGCGAACACCGGGGAGCTGTTTTTT
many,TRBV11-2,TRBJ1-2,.,CASSLGGLYGYTF,TGTGCCAGCAGCTTAGGGGGACTCTATGGCTACACCTTC
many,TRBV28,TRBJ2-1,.,CASDRGRGDEQFF,TGTGCCAGTGACCGGGGCAGGGGCGATGAGCAGTTCTTC
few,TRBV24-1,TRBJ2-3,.,CATSDPGTDTQYF,TGTGCCACCAGTGATCCGGGCACAGATACGCAGTATTTT
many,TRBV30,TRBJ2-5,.,CAWSPLVESWETQYF,TGTGCCTGGAGCCCCCTTGTAGAGAGTTGGGAGACCCAGTACTTC
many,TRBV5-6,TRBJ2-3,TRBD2,CASSSGLEVDTQYF,TGTGCCAGCAGCTCGGGACTAGAAGTAGATACGCAGTATTTT
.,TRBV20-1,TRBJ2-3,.,CSARVGADTQYF,TGCAGTGCTAGAGTGGGCGCAGATACGCAGTATTTT
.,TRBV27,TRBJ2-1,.,CASSFDQLSYNEQFF,TGTGCCAGCAGTTTTGACCAGCTCTCCTACAATGAGCAGTTCTTC
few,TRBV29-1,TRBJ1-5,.,CSAATDYSNQPQHF,TGCAGCGCCGCGACAGATTATAGCAATCAGCCCCAGCATTTT
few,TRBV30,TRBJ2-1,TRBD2,CAWSNGRAFNEQFF,TGTGCCTGGAGTAACGGGAGGGCCTTCAATGAGCAGTTCTTC
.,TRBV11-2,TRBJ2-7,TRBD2,CASSLSAGGPYEQYF,TGTGCCAGCAGCCTGTCAGCGGGAGGGCCCTACGAGCAGTACTTC
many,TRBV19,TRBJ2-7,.,CASSTNPGPGYVYEQYF,TGTGCCAGTAGTACCAACCCGGGCCCAGGGTATGTCTACGAGCAGTACTTC
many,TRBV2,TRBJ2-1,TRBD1,CASTLQGAYNEQFF,TGTGCCAGCACACTACAGGGGGCCTACAATGAGCAGTTCTTC
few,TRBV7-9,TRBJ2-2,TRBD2,CASSQRTSGTDTGELFF,TGTGCCAGCAGCCAAAGGACTAGCGGTACGGACACCGGGGAGCTGTTTTTT
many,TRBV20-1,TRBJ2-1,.,CSARVLAGKREQFF,TGCAGTGCTAGGGTTCTAGCCGGGAAGCGTGAGCAGTTCTTC
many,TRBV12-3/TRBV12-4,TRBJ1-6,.,CASTARRALHF,TGTGCCAGCACCGCCAGAAGAGCCCTCCACTTT
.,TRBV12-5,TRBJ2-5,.,CASGHASGMKKETQYF,TGTGCTAGTGGCCATGCCTCAGGGATGAAAAAAGAGACCCAGTACTTC